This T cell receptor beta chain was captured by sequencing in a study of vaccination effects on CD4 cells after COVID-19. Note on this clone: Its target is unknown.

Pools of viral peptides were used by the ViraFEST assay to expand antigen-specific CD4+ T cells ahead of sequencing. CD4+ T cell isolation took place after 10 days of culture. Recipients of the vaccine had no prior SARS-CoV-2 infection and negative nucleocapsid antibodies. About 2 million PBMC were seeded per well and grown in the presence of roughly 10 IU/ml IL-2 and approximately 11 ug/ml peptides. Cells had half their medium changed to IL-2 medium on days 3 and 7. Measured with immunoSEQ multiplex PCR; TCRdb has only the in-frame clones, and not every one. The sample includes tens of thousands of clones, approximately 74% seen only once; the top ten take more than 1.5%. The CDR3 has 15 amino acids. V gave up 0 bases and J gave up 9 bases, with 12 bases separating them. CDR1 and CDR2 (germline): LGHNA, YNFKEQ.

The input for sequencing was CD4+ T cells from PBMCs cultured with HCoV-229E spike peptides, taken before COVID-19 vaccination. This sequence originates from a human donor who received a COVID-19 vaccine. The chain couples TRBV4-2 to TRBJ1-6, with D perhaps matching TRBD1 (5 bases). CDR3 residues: CASSQEGQGVSPLHF. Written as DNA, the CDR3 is TGTGCCAGCAGCCAAGAAGGGCAGGGTGTTTCACCCCTCCACTTT.